The 17 T cell receptor beta chains listed next were all sequenced from one sample in a study of blood T cell repertoires in COVID-19. Sequenced by immunoSEQ multiplex PCR; TCRdb stores in-frame clones only, minus some. The profile shows tens of thousands of clones, about nine tenths of them singletons. Sequenced input: peripheral blood. The source is a man aged 50-59 years with active COVID-19.

This clone occurred a few times. The chain links TRBV25-1 to TRBJ1-1; D is undetermined. CDR1 is MGHDK, CDR2 SYGVNS, per germline. CDR3 length equals 15 residues. With 6 bases removed from V and 0 bases from J, the gap between germline ends came to 14 bases. The CDR3 nucleotides are TGTGCCAGCAGCAAGGGAGACCACATGAACACTGAAGCTTTCTTT. It translates to CASSKGDHMNTEAFF.

The J gene is TRBJ2-2, the V gene TRBV14, with 12 nucleotides matching TRBD2. The CDR3 length is 16 residues. Germline V gene sequence: CDR1 SGHDN, CDR2 FVKESK. V lost 4 bases and J lost 1; bases outside the gene matches: 1. The CDR3 loop reads CASSRTSGVNTGELFF. The DNA for the CDR3 is TGTGCCAGCAGCCGGACTAGCGGGGTGAACACCGGGGAGCTGTTTTTT.

The chain links TRBV29-1 to TRBJ1-3; 12 nucleotides match TRBD1. J was trimmed by 3 bases and V by 6 bases; bases with no gene match: 3. This CDR3 region has 14 residues. Germline CDR1 reads SQVTM; CDR2 reads ANQGSEA. Written as DNA, the CDR3 is TGCAGCGTGGGGACAGGGGGCTTTGGAAACACCATATATTTT. It encodes CSVGTGGFGNTIYF.

The chain recombines TRBV30 with TRBJ1-4; D perhaps matches TRBD1 (6 bases). The CDR3 runs 14 residues. The germline V gene encodes CDR1 GTSNPN and CDR2 SVGIG (reference sequence). Trimming removed 4 bases at V and 8 bases at J, with 17 bases between. CDR3 coding DNA: TGTGCCTGGACCTATCGACCCGACAGGGAAAAACTGTTTTTT. Translating gives CAWTYRPDREKLFF.

V is TRBV7-2 and J is TRBJ2-5, with TRBD2 matching 11 bases. The CDR3 covers 17 residues. V shed 7 bases and J 4 bases; nucleotides not matched to a gene: 14. The germline gives CDR1 SGHTA, CDR2 FQGNSA. The CDR3 DNA follows: TGTGCCAGCATGCGCCAAATTTTAGCGGGGGGGCCAGAGACCCAGTACTTC. It encodes CASMRQILAGGPETQYF.

This chain links TRBV7-2 with TRBJ1-3, with D unclear. Trimming removed 2 bases from V and 0 bases from J, with 8 bases in between. CDR1 is SGHTA and CDR2 is FQGNSA in the germline V gene. CDR3 length: 15 amino acids. CDR3 DNA: TGTGCCAGCAGCTTATTCACAAGCTCTGGAAACACCATATATTTT. This translates into CASSLFTSSGNTIYF.

The chain couples TRBV19 to TRBJ2-2; D is unclear. The germline V gene encodes CDR1 LNHDA and CDR2 SQIVND (reference sequence). This CDR3 is built from 15 residues. Trimming took off 4 bases at V and 0 bases at J, with 9 bases between the two ends. As DNA, the CDR3 is TGTGCCAGTAGTAGAGGCGAATCGAACACCGGGGAGCTGTTTTTT. Translation gives CASSRGESNTGELFF.

This chain links TRBV7-2 with TRBJ2-3; 8 nucleotides align to TRBD1. Germline assignment: CDR1 SGHTA and CDR2 FQGNSA. Trimming removed 3 bases from V and 6 bases from J; junction bases left unmatched: 11. CDR3 length: 16 residues. This chain's CDR3 is CASSLQGALLWDTQYF. The CDR3 region has the DNA TGTGCCAGCAGCTTGCAGGGGGCCCTGCTTTGGGATACGCAGTATTTT.

The genes are TRBV2 and TRBJ1-2; D is uncertain. CDR3 length: 14 residues. Germline CDR1 is SNHLY and CDR2 is FYNNEI. V was trimmed by 2 bases and J by 0 bases, leaving 7 bases between them. CDR3 nucleotides: TGTGCCAGCAGTGAACGGTCAACTAACTATGGCTACACCTTC. Translating it yields CASSERSTNYGYTF.

The rearrangement links TRBV6-5 to TRBJ2-1, with 9 bases that match TRBD2. Losses at the gene ends were 9 bases for V and 2 bases for J; bases not matched to a gene: 2. Looked up from germline, CDR1 is MNHEY and CDR2 is SVGAGI. The CDR3 consists of 13 residues. This CDR3 reads CARRTSAYNEQFF. DNA of the CDR3: TGTGCCAGGAGGACTAGCGCCTACAATGAGCAGTTCTTC.

This clone has a single count. This rearrangement joins TRBV6-1 to TRBJ2-1, with TRBD2 as a possible D gene (6 bases). The CDR3 sequence is 16 residues long. CDR1 and CDR2 (germline): MNHNS, SASEGT. Trimming took 3 bases from V and 2 from J, leaving 14 bases between them. The CDR3 region has the DNA TGTGCCAGCAGTGAGGGTTCTAGCGCTCCCTACAATGAGCAGTTCTTC. Protein: CASSEGSSAPYNEQFF.

This clone was found a few times. The gene calls are TRBV10-3 and TRBJ1-1, with D possibly matching TRBD1 (5 bases). Deletions cut 7 bases from V and 1 base from J, with 10 bases between. The CDR3 spans 13 residues. Germline V gene lookup returns CDR1 ENHRY and CDR2 SYGVKD. The CDR3 is CAITVDRNTEAFF. The CDR3 DNA reads TGTGCCATCACCGTTGACAGGAACACTGAAGCTTTCTTT.

The chain is built from TRBV12-3 or TRBV12-4 and TRBJ1-4; D is perhaps TRBD1 (5 bases). Trimming took off 3 bases at V and 8 bases at J, with 10 bases between the two ends. This CDR3 has 13 residues. The chain's CDR3 is CASSLRGGEKLFF. As DNA, the CDR3 is TGTGCCAGCAGTTTGCGTGGGGGGGAAAAACTGTTTTTT.

The chain is built from TRBV13 and TRBJ2-7, with 10 bases identical to TRBD1. The germline CDR1 and CDR2 sequences are PRHDT and FYEKMQ (reference sequence). V was pared by 4 bases and J by 3 bases, with 6 bases of the junction left unmatched. This CDR3 comprises 15 residues. CDR3 nucleotides: TGTGCCAGCAGCTCCCGGGACAGGGGTGGCTACGAGCAGTACTTC. Translated: CASSSRDRGGYEQYF.

The chain links TRBV13 to TRBJ1-2; 9 bases match TRBD1. Germline lookup yields CDR1 PRHDT and CDR2 FYEKMQ (reference sequence). The V segment lost 3 bases and the J segment 4 bases; nucleotides outside the gene matches: 3. There are 14 residues in the CDR3. Here the CDR3 reads CASSFDRGAYGYTF. The DNA for the CDR3 is TGTGCCAGCAGCTTTGACAGGGGGGCCTATGGCTACACCTTC.

The CDR3 loop is CASSAPAAGLFF. Here the CDR3 DNA reads TGTGCCAGTAGCGCTCCAGCGGCGGGATTGTTCTTC. The J gene is TRBJ2-1, the V gene TRBV19; D is possibly TRBD2 (6 bases). CDR1 and CDR2 from the germline V gene are LNHDA and SQIVND (reference sequence). The CDR3 is 12 amino acids. V lost 6 bases and J lost 15, with 18 bases in between.

The rearrangement joins TRBV3-1 (or the pseudogene TRBV3-2) to TRBJ2-3; D is possibly TRBD1 (5 bases). This CDR3 has 16 amino acids. The germline CDR1 and CDR2 sequences are LGHDT and YNNKEL (reference sequence). V was cut by 1 base and J by 0 bases, with 11 bases left in between. In DNA form, the CDR3 reads TGTGCCAGCAGCCAAGTGTCAGGACATAGCACAGATACGCAGTATTTT. Translated: CASSQVSGHSTDTQYF.